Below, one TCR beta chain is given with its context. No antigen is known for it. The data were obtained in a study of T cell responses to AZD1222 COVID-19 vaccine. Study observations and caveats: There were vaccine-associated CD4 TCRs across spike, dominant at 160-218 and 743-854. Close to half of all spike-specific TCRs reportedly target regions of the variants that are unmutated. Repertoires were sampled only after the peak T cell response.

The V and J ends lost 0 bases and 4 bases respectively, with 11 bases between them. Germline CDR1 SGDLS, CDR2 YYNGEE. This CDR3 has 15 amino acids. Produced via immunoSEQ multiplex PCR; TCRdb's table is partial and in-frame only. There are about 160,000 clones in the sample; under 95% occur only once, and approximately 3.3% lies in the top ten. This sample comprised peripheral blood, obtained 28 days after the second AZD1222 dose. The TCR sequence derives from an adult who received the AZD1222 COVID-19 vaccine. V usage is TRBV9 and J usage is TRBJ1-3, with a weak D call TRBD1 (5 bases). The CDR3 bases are TGTGCCAGCAGCGTAGCCTCAGGGAAAGGAAACACCATATATTTT. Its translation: CASSVASGKGNTIYF. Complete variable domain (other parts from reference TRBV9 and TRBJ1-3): DSGVTQTPKHLITATGQRVTLRCSPRSGDLSVYWYQQSLDQGLQFLIQYYNGEERAKGNILERFSAQQFPDLHSELNLSSLELGDSALYFCASSVASGKGNTIYFGEGSWLTVV.